This T cell receptor (beta chain) is from a study of breast tumors, draining lymph nodes, adjacent tissues. V lost 8 bases, J lost 4 bases, and 12 bases lay in between. CDR3 length: 12 amino acids. Looked up from germline, CDR1 is MDHEN and CDR2 is SYDVKM. The lymph nodes were axillary draining lymph nodes from breast cancer patients. TCRdb analysed the multiplex PCR reads with MiXCR anew, one entry per CDR3 protein. The sample holds 90,000 to 120,000 distinct CDR3 sequences, about 20% seen once. The V gene is TRBV28, the J gene TRBJ2-7, with D perhaps matching TRBD2 (5 bases). What was sequenced was axillary lymph node tissue. This clonotype originated in a female donor with breast cancer. Some clones in this sample may be carry-over from other donors' samples. The CDR3 loop is CASRSGMYEQYF. The CDR3 coding sequence is TGTGCCAGCCGTTCGGGAATGTACGAGCAGTACTTC. The full variable domain, with the rest looked up from reference TRBV28 and TRBJ2-7, is DVKVTQSSRYLVKRTGEKVFLECVQDMDHENMFWYRQDPGLGLRLIYFSYDVKMKEKGDIPEGYSVSREKKERFSLILESASTNQTSMYLCASRSGMYEQYFGPGTRLTVT.